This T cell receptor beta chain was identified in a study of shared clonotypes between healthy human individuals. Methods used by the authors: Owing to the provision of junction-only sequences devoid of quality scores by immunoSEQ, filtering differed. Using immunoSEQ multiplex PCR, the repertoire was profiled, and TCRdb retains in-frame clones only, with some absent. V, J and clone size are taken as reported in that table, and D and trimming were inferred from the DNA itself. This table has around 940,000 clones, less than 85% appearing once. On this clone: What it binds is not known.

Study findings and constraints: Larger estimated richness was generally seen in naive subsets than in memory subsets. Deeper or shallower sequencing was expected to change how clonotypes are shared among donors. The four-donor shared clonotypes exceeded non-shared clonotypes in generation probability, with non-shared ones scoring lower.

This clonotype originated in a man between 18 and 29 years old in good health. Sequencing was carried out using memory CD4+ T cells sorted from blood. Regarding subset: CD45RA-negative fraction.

DNA of the CDR3: TGCGCCAGCAGTAAGACTAGCACGGCGTACAATGAGCAGTTCTTC. Protein sequence: CASSKTSTAYNEQFF. The chain recombines TRBV10-1 with TRBJ2-1, with 7 nucleotides matching TRBD2. The CDR3 extends over 15 amino acids. Trimming removed 5 bases from V and 4 bases from J; junction bases left unmatched: 8. Germline values: CDR1 WNHNN, CDR2 SYGVQD (reference sequence).